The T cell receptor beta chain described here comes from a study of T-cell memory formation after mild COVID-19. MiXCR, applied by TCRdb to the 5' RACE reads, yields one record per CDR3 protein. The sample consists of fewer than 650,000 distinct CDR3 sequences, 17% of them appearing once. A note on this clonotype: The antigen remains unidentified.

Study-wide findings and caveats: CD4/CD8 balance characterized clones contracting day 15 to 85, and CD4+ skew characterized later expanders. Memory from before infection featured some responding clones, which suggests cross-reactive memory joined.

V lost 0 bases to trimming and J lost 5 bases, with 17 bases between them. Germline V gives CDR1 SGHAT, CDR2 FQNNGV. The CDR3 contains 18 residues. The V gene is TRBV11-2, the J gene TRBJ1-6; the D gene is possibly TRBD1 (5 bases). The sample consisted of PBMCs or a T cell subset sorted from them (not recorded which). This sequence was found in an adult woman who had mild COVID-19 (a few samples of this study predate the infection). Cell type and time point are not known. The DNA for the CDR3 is TGTGCCAGCAGCTTAGATCCGGGGCAGAAGTGGGATAATTCACCCCTCCACTTT. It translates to CASSLDPGQKWDNSPLHF.